What follows are 4 T cell receptor beta chains derived from one specimen sequenced in a study of response to subunit inactivated influenza vaccine. TCRdb re-analysed the RT-PCR reads in MiXCR, keeping a single row per CDR3 protein. The sample consists of under 200,000 distinct CDR3 sequences, 11% of them appearing once. The sample here was non-naive T cells sorted from PBMCs, taken roughly 46 days after vaccination. These receptor sequences come from a man aged 50-59 years who received an inactivated influenza vaccine.

At least ten counts were recorded for this clonotype. The rearrangement uses TRBV5-1 and TRBJ2-1, with 11 bases aligning to TRBD2. The V segment lost 4 bases and the J segment 7 bases; nucleotides outside the gene matches: 7. The CDR3 runs to 15 residues. Germline loops: CDR1 SGHRS, CDR2 YFSETQ. CDR3 in DNA: TGCGCCAGCAGCGGAGTAGCGGGAGGGGAAAATGAGCAGTTCTTC. Translating it yields CASSGVAGGENEQFF.

In this sample, this clonotype turned up once. A junction boundary mismatches the germline segment, possibly from a read error. The chain links TRBV12-3 or TRBV12-4 to TRBJ1-4, with D unclear. The CDR3 is made up of 13 amino acids. CDR3 protein: CAGSPRGREKLFF. For the CDR3, the DNA is TGTGCCGGCAGTCCTCGTGGACGTGAAAAACTGTTTTTT.

The genes are TRBV7-2 and TRBJ2-2; possibly TRBD1 for D (5 bases). Germline loops: CDR1 SGHTA, CDR2 FQGNSA. The length of the CDR3 is 15 residues. Trimming left V 2 bases short and J 9 bases short, with 16 bases between. In DNA, the CDR3 is TGTGCCAGCAGCTTAATTTACAAGGGGCACCGGGAGCTGTTTTTT. As protein: CASSLIYKGHRELFF.

The chain recombines TRBV20-1 with TRBJ1-2; D may be TRBD1 (5 bases). This CDR3 has 13 residues. The germline CDR1 and CDR2 sequences are DFQATT and SNEGSKA (reference sequence). The germline V and J ends were trimmed by 0 bases and 8 bases, with 13 bases remaining between them. CDR3 in amino acids: CSARDTGGAGYTF. The CDR3 coding sequence is TGCAGTGCTAGAGATACCGGGGGTGCGGGCTACACCTTC.